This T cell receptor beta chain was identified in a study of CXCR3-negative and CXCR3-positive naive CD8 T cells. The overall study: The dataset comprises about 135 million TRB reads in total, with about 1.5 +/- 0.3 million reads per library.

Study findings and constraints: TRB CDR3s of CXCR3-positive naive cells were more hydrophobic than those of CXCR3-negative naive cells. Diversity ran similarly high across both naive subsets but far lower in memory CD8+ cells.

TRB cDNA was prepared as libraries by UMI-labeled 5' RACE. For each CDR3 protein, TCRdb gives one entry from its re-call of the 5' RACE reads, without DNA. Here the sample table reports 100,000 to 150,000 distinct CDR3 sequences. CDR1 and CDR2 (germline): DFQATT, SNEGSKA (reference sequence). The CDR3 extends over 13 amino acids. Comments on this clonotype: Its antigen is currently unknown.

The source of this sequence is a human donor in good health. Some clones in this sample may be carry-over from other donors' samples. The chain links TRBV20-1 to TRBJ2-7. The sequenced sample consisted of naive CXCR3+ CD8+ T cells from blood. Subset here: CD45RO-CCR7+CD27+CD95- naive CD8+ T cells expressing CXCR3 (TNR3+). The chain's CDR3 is CSAMSGSSYEQYF.